Here is one T cell receptor beta chain with its context. V lost 2 bases to trimming and J lost 4 bases; unmatched junction nucleotides: 7. There are 17 residues in the CDR3. Germline values: CDR1 SGHNT, CDR2 YYREEE (reference sequence). The data originate from a study of early T cells in non-severe SARS-CoV-2 infection. Using its own MiXCR run on the 5' RACE reads, TCRdb lists one record per CDR3 protein. The sample has tens of thousands of distinct CDR3 sequences; approximately 12% are singletons. This chain connects TRBV5-4 to TRBJ2-3; 13 nucleotides line up with TRBD2. The material sequenced was whole blood, taken at baseline. The receptor comes from an adult who was a healthcare worker with PCR-confirmed SARS-CoV-2 infection or an uninfected control (not recorded which). CDR3 DNA: TGTGCCAGCAGCTTACCCGGGACTAGCGGGAAGGCAGATACGCAGTATTTT. It yields the protein CASSLPGTSGKADTQYF. Together with reference TRBV5-4 and TRBJ2-3, the CDR3 gives the full variable domain: ETGVTQSPTHLIKTRGQQVTLRCSSQSGHNTVSWYQQALGQGPQFIFQYYREEENGRGNFPPRFSGLQFPNYSSELNVNALELDDSALYLCASSLPGTSGKADTQYFGPGTRLTVL.